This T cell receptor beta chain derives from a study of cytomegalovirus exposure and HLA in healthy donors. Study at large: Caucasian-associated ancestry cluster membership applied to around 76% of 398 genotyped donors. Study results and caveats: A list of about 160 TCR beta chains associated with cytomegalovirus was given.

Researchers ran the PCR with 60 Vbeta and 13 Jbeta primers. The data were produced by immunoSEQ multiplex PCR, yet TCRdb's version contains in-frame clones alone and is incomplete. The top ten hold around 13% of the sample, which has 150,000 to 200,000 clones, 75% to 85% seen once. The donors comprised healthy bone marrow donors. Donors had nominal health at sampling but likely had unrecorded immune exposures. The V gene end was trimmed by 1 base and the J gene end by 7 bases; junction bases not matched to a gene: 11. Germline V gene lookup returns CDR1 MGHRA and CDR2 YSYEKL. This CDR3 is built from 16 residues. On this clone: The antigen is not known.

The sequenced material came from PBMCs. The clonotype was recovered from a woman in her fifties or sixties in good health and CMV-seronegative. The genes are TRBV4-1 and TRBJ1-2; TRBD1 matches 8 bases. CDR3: CASSQGSQGGLSGYTF. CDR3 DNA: TGCGCCAGCAGCCAAGGATCACAGGGGGGGTTGTCTGGCTACACCTTC.